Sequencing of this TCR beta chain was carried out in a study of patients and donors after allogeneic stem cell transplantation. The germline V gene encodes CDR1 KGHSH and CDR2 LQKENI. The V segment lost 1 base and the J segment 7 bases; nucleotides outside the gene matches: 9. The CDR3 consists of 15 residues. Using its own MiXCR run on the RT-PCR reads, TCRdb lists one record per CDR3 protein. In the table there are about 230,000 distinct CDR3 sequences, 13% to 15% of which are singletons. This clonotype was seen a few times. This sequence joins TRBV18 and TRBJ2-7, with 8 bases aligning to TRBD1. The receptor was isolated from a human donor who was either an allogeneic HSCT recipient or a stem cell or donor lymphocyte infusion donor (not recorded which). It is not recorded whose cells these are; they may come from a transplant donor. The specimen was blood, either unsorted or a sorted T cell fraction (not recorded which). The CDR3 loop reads CASSPLQGVNGEQYF. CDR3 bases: TGTGCCAGCTCACCACTACAGGGGGTTAACGGTGAGCAGTACTTC. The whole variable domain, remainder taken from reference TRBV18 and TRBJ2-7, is NAGVMQNPRHLVRRRGQEARLRCSPMKGHSHVYWYRQLPEEGLKFMVYLQKENIIDESGMPKERFSAEFPKEGPSILRIQQVVRGDSAAYFCASSPLQGVNGEQYFGPGTRLTVT.